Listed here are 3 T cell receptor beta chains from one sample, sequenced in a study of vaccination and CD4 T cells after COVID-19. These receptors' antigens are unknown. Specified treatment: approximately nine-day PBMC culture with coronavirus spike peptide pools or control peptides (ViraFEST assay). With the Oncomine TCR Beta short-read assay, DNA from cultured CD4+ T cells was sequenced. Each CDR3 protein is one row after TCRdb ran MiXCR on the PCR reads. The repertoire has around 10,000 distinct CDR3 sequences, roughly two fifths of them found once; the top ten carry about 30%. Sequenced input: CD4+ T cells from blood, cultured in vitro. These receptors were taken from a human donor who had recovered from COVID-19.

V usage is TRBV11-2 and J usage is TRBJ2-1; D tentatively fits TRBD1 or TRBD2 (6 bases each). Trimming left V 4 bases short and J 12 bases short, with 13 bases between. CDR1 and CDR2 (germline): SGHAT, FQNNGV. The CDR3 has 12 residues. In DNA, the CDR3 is TGTGCCAGCAGCTCCAGGAGGGGGAGGCAGTTCTTC. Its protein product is CASSSRRGRQFF.

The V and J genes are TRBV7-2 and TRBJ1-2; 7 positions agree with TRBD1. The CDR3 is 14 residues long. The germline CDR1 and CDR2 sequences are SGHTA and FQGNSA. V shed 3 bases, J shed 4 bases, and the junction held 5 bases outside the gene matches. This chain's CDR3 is CASSLGRDSYGYTF. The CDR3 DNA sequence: TGTGCCAGCAGCTTGGGCCGGGACAGCTATGGCTACACCTTC.

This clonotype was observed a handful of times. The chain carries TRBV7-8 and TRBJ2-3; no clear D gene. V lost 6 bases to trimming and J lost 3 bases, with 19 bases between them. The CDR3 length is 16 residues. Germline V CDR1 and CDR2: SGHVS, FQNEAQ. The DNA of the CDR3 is TGTGCCAGCAGTTCAAGGTCAGGAGAAAGGACAGATACGCAGTATTTT. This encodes CASSSRSGERTDTQYF. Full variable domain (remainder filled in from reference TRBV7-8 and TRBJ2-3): GAGVSQSPRYKVAKRGQDVALRCDPISGHVSLFWYQQALGQGPEFLTYFQNEAQLDKSGLPSDRFFAERPEGSVSTLKIQRTQQEDSAVYLCASSSRSGERTDTQYFGPGTRLTVL.